This T cell receptor beta chain was documented in a study of shared clonotypes between healthy human individuals. The germline gives CDR1 LNHDA, CDR2 SQIVND (reference sequence). There are 14 residues in the CDR3. Trimming removed 1 base from V and 6 bases from J; junction bases left unmatched: 6. Naive-designated CD8 cells lacked CD45RO, were positively enriched for CCR7, and omitted terminally differentiated effector memory CD45RA+ cells. A note on this clone: Its specificity is not known.

Deep level was the assay's run setting. The material for each subset, its genomic DNA, was split evenly across several immunoSEQ plates. Some clones are missing from TCRdb's copy, which holds only in-frame ones; the method was immunoSEQ multiplex PCR. Seen here are about 2 million clones, roughly 94% observed once, and the top ten hold roughly 1%. Study outcomes and limitations: Naive CD4 clonotype sharing across a few donors was around 5.5%. Estimated richness was generally greater in naive than memory subsets.

V and J are TRBV19 and TRBJ2-7; 7 nucleotides line up with TRBD1. The origin of this receptor is a man aged 18 to 30 in good health. The sequenced material came from naive CD8+ T cells sorted from blood. CDR3 sequence reads: CASSIGGQLAEQYF. In DNA form, the CDR3 reads TGTGCCAGTAGTATAGGGGGACAGCTGGCCGAGCAGTACTTC. Variable domain in full (rest from reference TRBV19 and TRBJ2-7): DGGITQSPKYLFRKEGQNVTLSCEQNLNHDAMYWYRQDPGQGLRLIYYSQIVNDFQKGDIAEGYSVSREKKESFPLTVTSAQKNPTAFYLCASSIGGQLAEQYFGPGTRLTVT.